This T cell receptor (beta chain) was captured by sequencing in a study of blood T cell repertoires in COVID-19. Across the whole study: Material from acute and convalescent COVID-19 was sourced from the United States, Italy and Spain.

Here immunoSEQ multiplex PCR was the method, and the copy in TCRdb shows in-frame clones only, minus some. Of some 370,000 clones listed, 90% are singletons. The CDR3 length is 15 residues. Germline CDR1 reads SGHNT; CDR2 reads YYREEE (reference sequence). V was trimmed by 0 bases and J by 3 bases, leaving 7 bases between them. Specimen: peripheral blood. This clonotype was sampled from a man aged 18-30 years with active or convalescent COVID-19. The chain employs TRBV5-4 and TRBJ2-6, with D possibly matching TRBD1 (5 bases). The CDR3 DNA follows: TGTGCCAGCAGCTTGGGAAGGGGTGGGGCCAACGTCCTGACTTTC. Translation gives CASSLGRGGANVLTF.